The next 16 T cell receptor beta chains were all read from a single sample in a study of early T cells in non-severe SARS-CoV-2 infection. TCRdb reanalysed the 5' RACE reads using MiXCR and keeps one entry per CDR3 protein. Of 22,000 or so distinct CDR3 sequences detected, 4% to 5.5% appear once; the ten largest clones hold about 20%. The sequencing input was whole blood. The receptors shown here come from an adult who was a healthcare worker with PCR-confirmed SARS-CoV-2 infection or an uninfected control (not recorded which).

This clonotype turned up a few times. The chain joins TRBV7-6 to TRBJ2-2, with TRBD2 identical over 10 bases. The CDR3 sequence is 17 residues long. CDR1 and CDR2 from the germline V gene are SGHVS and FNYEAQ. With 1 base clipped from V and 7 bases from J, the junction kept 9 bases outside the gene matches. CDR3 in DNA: TGTGCCAGCAGCTTAGAGGCGTCTAGCGGGAGATACGGGGAGCTGTTTTTT. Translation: CASSLEASSGRYGELFF. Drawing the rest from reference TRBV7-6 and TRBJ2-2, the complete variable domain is GAGVSQSPRYKVTKRGQDVALRCDPISGHVSLYWYRQALGQGPEFLTYFNYEAQQDKSGLPNDRFSAERPEGSISTLTIQRTEQRDSAMYRCASSLEASSGRYGELFFGEGSRLTVL.

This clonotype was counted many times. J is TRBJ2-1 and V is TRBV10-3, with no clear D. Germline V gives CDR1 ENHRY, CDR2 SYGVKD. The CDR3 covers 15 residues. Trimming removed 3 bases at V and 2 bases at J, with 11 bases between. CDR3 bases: TGTGCCATCAGTGAACCTCCCGGGCCCTACAATGAGCAGTTCTTC. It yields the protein CAISEPPGPYNEQFF.

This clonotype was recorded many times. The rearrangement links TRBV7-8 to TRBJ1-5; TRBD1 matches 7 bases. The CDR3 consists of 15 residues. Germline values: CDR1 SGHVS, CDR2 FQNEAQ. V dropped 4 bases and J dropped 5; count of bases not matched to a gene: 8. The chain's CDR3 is CASSWDRTNYQPQHF. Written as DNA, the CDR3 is TGTGCCAGCAGCTGGGACAGAACCAACTATCAGCCCCAGCATTTT.

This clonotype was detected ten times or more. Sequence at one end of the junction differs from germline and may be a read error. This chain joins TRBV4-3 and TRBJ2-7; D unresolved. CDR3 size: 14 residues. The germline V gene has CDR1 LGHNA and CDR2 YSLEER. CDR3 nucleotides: TGCGCCAGCAGCAAAGAGGTAGGGCCCGACGAGCAGTACTTC. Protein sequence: CASSKEVGPDEQYF.

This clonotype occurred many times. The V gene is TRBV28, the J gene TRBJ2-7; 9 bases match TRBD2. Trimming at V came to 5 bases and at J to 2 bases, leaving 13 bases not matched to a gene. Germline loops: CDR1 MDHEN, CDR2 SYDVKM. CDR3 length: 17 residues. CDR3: CASSPRLADLRPYEQYF. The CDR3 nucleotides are TGTGCCAGCAGTCCCCGACTAGCGGACCTCAGACCCTACGAGCAGTACTTC.

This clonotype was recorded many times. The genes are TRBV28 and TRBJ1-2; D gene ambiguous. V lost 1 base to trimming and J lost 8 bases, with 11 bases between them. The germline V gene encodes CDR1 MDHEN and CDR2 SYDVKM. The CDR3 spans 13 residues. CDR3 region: CASSLFGLGGYTF. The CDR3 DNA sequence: TGTGCCAGCAGTTTATTTGGGCTTGGGGGCTACACCTTC.

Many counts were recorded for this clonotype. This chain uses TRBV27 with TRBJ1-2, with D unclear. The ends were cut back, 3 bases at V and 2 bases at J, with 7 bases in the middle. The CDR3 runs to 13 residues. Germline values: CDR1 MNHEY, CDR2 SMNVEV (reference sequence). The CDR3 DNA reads TGTGCCAGCAGTTTTCAAAGAAACTATGGCTACACCTTC. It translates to CASSFQRNYGYTF.

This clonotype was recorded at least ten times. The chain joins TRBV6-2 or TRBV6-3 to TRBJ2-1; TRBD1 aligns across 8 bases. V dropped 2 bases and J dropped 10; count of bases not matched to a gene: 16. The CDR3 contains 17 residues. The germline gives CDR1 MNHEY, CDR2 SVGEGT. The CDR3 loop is CASSYLAAGGRRNEQFF. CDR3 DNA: TGTGCCAGCAGTTACCTCGCGGCAGGGGGCAGAAGAAACGAGCAGTTCTTC.

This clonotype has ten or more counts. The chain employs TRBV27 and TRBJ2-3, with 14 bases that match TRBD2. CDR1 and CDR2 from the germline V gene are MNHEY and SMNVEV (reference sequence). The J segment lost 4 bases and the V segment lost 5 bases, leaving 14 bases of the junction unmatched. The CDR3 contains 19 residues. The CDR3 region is CASSLTSGRARARADTQYF. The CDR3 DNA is TGTGCCAGCAGTCTGACTAGCGGGAGGGCCCGGGCACGAGCAGATACGCAGTATTTT.

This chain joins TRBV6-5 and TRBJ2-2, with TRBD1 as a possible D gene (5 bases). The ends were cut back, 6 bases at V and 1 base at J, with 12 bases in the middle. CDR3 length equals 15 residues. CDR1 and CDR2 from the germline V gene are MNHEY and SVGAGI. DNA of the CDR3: TGTGCCAGCAGGGGGCTCGGACAGAACACCGGGGAGCTGTTTTTT. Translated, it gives CASRGLGQNTGELFF.

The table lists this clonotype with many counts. The CDR3 protein is CASRHVTSTGELFF. The CDR3 DNA follows: TGTGCCAGCAGGCACGTAACATCGACCGGGGAGCTGTTTTTT. The chain couples TRBV6-2 or TRBV6-3 to TRBJ2-2; D is ambiguous. Germline assignment: CDR1 MNHEY and CDR2 SVGEGT. The CDR3 covers 14 residues. Trimming stripped 6 bases from V and 5 bases from J, with 13 bases between.

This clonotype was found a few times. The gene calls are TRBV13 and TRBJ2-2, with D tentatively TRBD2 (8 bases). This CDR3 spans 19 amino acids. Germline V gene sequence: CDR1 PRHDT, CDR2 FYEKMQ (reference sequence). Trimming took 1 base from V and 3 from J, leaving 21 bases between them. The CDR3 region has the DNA TGTGCCAGCAGCTTAGAGCGGAACAGGGGAGCGGGAGACACCGGGGAGCTGTTTTTT. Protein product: CASSLERNRGAGDTGELFF.

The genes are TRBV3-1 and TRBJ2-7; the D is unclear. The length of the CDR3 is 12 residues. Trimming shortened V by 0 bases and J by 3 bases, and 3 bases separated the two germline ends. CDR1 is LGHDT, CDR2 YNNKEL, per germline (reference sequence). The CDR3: CASSQDRYEQYF. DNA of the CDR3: TGTGCCAGCAGCCAAGATCGCTACGAGCAGTACTTC.

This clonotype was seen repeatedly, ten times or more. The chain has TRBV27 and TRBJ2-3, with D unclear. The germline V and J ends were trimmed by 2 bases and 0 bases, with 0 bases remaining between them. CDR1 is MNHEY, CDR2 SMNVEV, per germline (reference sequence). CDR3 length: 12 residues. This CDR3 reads CASSLSTDTQYF. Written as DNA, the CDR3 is TGTGCCAGCAGTTTAAGCACAGATACGCAGTATTTT.

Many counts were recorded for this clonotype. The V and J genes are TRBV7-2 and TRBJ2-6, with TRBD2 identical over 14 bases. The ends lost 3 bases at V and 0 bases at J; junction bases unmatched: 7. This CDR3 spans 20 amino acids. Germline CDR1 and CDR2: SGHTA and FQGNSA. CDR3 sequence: CASSFGLAGGRLSGANVLTF. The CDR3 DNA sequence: TGTGCCAGCAGCTTTGGACTAGCGGGAGGTAGACTCTCTGGGGCCAACGTCCTGACTTTC.

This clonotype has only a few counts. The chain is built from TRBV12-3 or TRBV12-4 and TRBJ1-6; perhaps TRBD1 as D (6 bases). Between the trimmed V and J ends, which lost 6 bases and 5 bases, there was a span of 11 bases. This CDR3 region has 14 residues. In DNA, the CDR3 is TGTGCCAGCAGAACGGACAGCAATAATTCACCCCTCCACTTT. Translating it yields CASRTDSNNSPLHF.